The 23 T cell receptor beta chains reported below all come from one sample, sequenced in a study of cytomegalovirus exposure and HLA in healthy donors. PCR involved 60 Vbeta and 13 Jbeta primers. The data were produced by immunoSEQ multiplex PCR, yet TCRdb's version contains in-frame clones alone and is incomplete. The sample lists 130,000 or so clones; over 8% were seen once. Sequencing was carried out using PBMCs. The receptor source for this set is a man in his forties in good health and CMV-seronegative.

The chain has TRBV7-9 and TRBJ2-4, with a weak D call TRBD1 (5 bases). Trimming took off 1 base at V and 9 bases at J, with 10 bases between the two ends. Germline V gene lookup returns CDR1 SEHNR and CDR2 FQNEAQ (reference sequence). This CDR3 has 13 residues. The CDR3 reads CASSLGLRGIQYF. For the CDR3, the DNA is TGTGCCAGCAGCTTAGGTCTAAGGGGCATTCAGTACTTC.

The chain has TRBV4-1 and TRBJ1-4; 9 bases align to TRBD1. The CDR3 is made up of 17 amino acids. The ends lost 2 bases at V and 0 bases at J; junction bases unmatched: 4. CDR1 and CDR2 (germline): MGHRA, YSYEKL. CDR3 bases: TGCGCCAGCAGCCAATCGGGACAGGGTGCAACTAATGAAAAACTGTTTTTT. This encodes CASSQSGQGATNEKLFF.

This clone was seen a few times. V usage is TRBV5-4 and J usage is TRBJ1-1; D unresolved. Germline assignment: CDR1 SGHNT and CDR2 YYREEE (reference sequence). The CDR3 sequence is 13 residues long. The V end lost 2 bases, the J end lost 1 base, and 6 bases lay between the germline ends. CDR3 region: CASSLRGNTEAFF. The DNA for the CDR3 is TGTGCCAGCAGCTTACGGGGGAACACTGAAGCTTTCTTT.

The rearrangement uses TRBV6-5 and TRBJ1-4; D is perhaps TRBD1 (5 bases). The CDR3 runs 13 residues. Trimming took off 5 bases at V and 4 bases at J, with 8 bases between the two ends. Germline CDR1 is MNHEY and CDR2 is SVGAGI. This CDR3 reads CASSTQDNEKLFF. The CDR3 DNA reads as TGTGCCAGCAGTACACAGGATAATGAAAAACTGTTTTTT.

This clone has just a few counts. V usage is TRBV6-6 and J usage is TRBJ1-1; possibly TRBD1 for D (6 bases). There are 12 residues in the CDR3. Germline CDR1 MNHNY, CDR2 SVGAGI (reference sequence). Trimming took off 6 bases at V and 5 bases at J, with 10 bases between the two ends. The CDR3 loop reads CASRQGMTEAFF. The CDR3 DNA sequence: TGTGCCAGCAGACAGGGAATGACTGAAGCTTTCTTT.

This clone has a handful of counts. The chain joins TRBV19 to TRBJ1-2, with D tentatively TRBD1 (6 bases). The CDR3 has 12 amino acids. Germline CDR1 LNHDA, CDR2 SQIVND (reference sequence). Trimming took off 9 bases at V and 6 bases at J, with 14 bases between the two ends. CDR3 bases: TGTGCCAGCTCAGGGGTGACGAATGGCTACACCTTC. Residues: CASSGVTNGYTF.

The V call is TRBV9, the J call TRBJ2-3, with 9 bases that match TRBD2. The CDR3 loop spans 17 amino acids. Germline V lookup: CDR1 SGDLS, CDR2 YYNGEE. With 4 bases clipped from V and 4 bases from J, the junction kept 13 bases outside the gene matches. The CDR3 sequence is CASSFHTRGGAPDTQYF. The CDR3 DNA reads TGTGCCAGCAGCTTTCACACTCGCGGGGGGGCACCAGATACGCAGTATTTT. The complete variable domain, with remaining parts taken from reference TRBV9 and TRBJ2-3, reads DSGVTQTPKHLITATGQRVTLRCSPRSGDLSVYWYQQSLDQGLQFLIQYYNGEERAKGNILERFSAQQFPDLHSELNLSSLELGDSALYFCASSFHTRGGAPDTQYFGPGTRLTVL.

The genes are TRBV5-1 and TRBJ1-6; weak D call: TRBD1 (5 bases). CDR3 length: 14 residues. CDR1 is SGHRS and CDR2 is YFSETQ in the germline V gene. V dropped 0 bases and J dropped 7 bases, with 8 bases sitting between them. DNA for the CDR3: TGCGCCAGCAGCTTGGCAGGACAAAATTCACCCCTCCACTTT. As protein: CASSLAGQNSPLHF.

The CDR3 here is CASSRHRDKGYF. In DNA form, the CDR3 reads TGCGCCAGCAGCCGCCACCGGGACAAGGGGTACTTC. J is TRBJ2-5 and V is TRBV4-1; tentatively, D is TRBD1 (6 bases). From germline, CDR1 is MGHRA and CDR2 YSYEKL. The CDR3 runs to 12 residues. Between the trimmed V and J ends, which lost 4 bases and 13 bases, there was a span of 16 bases.

The J gene is TRBJ2-3, the V gene TRBV5-6, with 8 bases aligning to TRBD2. This CDR3 region has 14 residues. CDR1 and CDR2 from the germline V gene are SGHDT and YYEEEE. V shed 2 bases, J shed 7 bases, and the junction held 6 bases outside the gene matches. CDR3 in DNA: TGTGCCAGCAGCTTCCCTCTAGCGGGCAATACGCAGTATTTT. It specifies CASSFPLAGNTQYF.

The CDR3 sequence: CATSTAESGGYEQFF. CDR3 DNA sequence: TGTGCCACCAGCACGGCCGAATCGGGGGGCTATGAGCAGTTCTTC. The chain links TRBV15 to TRBJ2-1, with D perhaps TRBD2 (7 bases). V was clipped by 4 bases and J by 8 bases, with 18 bases between them. Germline lookup yields CDR1 LNHNV and CDR2 YYDKDF (reference sequence). The CDR3 is 15 residues long. The full variable domain, rest sourced from reference TRBV15 and TRBJ2-1, is DAMVIQNPRYQVTQFGKPVTLSCSQTLNHNVMYWYQQKSSQAPKLLFHYYDKDFNNEADTPDNFQSRRPNTSFCFLDIRSPGLGDTAMYLCATSTAESGGYEQFFGPGTRLTVL.

This rearrangement joins TRBV5-4 to TRBJ2-7; 7 nucleotides line up with TRBD1. Germline lookup yields CDR1 SGHNT and CDR2 YYREEE (reference sequence). This CDR3 is 16 amino acids long. V gave up 0 bases and J gave up 5 bases; unmatched junction bases: 11. This CDR3 is CASSLGSEQGKHEQYF. The CDR3 DNA sequence: TGTGCCAGCAGCTTGGGTTCGGAACAGGGGAAACACGAGCAGTACTTC.

This clone was observed a few times. This chain uses TRBV6-5 with TRBJ2-7, with TRBD1 matching over 7 bases. V dropped 5 bases and J dropped 6; count of bases not matched to a gene: 7. Germline CDR1 reads MNHEY; CDR2 reads SVGAGI. This CDR3 spans 13 amino acids. The CDR3 region has the DNA TGTGCCAGCAGTCTGACAGGGCTGGGCGAGCAGTACTTC. Translated: CASSLTGLGEQYF.

This chain joins TRBV2 and TRBJ1-3; TRBD1 is a possible D gene (5 bases). This CDR3 has 15 residues. Germline CDR1 is SNHLY and CDR2 is FYNNEI. The germline V and J ends were trimmed by 6 bases and 0 bases, with 12 bases remaining between them. In DNA form, the CDR3 reads TGTGCCAGCAGACGGACATCGAGCTCTGGAAACACCATATATTTT. It encodes CASRRTSSSGNTIYF.

V is TRBV27 and J is TRBJ1-5; D gene uncertain. CDR1 is MNHEY, CDR2 SMNVEV, per germline (reference sequence). This CDR3 spans 15 amino acids. With 4 bases removed from V and 0 bases from J, the gap between germline ends came to 10 bases. The DNA of the CDR3 is TGTGCCAGCAGTTACAGTTCGGATAGCAATCAGCCCCAGCATTTT. Its protein product is CASSYSSDSNQPQHF.

V is TRBV5-1 and J is TRBJ2-2; TRBD2 is a possible D gene (5 bases). V was trimmed by 6 bases and J by 6 bases, leaving 12 bases between them. This CDR3 contains 13 residues. The germline V gene encodes CDR1 SGHRS and CDR2 YFSETQ. The DNA of the CDR3 is TGCGCCAGCACCCTGACGGGATCCGGGGAGCTGTTTTTT. Translating it yields CASTLTGSGELFF.

This clone was detected only a few times. The V call is TRBV30, the J call TRBJ1-5; D might be TRBD1 (6 bases). CDR1 and CDR2 from the germline V gene are GTSNPN and SVGIG (reference sequence). The V end was cut by 0 bases, the J end by 6 bases, with 9 bases between. The CDR3 extends over 13 amino acids. The CDR3 sequence is CAWSVQGTQPQHF. CDR3 DNA sequence: TGTGCCTGGAGTGTACAGGGAACTCAGCCCCAGCATTTT. Looking up the rest from reference TRBV30 and TRBJ1-5 gives the full variable domain: SQTIHQWPATLVQPVGSPLSLECTVEGTSNPNLYWYRQAAGRGLQLLFYSVGIGQISSEVPQNLSASRPQDRQFILSSKKLLLSDSGFYLCAWSVQGTQPQHFGDGTRLSIL.

The chain couples TRBV6-6 to TRBJ1-1; maybe TRBD1 (5 bases). The length of the CDR3 is 12 residues. Between the trimmed V and J ends, which lost 10 bases and 2 bases, there was a span of 11 bases. CDR1 is MNHNY, CDR2 SVGAGI, per germline (reference sequence). The DNA for the CDR3 is TGTGCCACCGGGGGATTAAACACTGAAGCTTTCTTT. Protein: CATGGLNTEAFF.

The chain links TRBV28 to TRBJ2-1; D is undetermined. The germline gives CDR1 MDHEN, CDR2 SYDVKM. The CDR3 spans 15 residues. The ends were cut back, 6 bases at V and 2 bases at J, with 14 bases in the middle. The DNA of the CDR3 is TGTGCCAGCAGAGCTGAAGCGATGCCCTACAATGAGCAGTTCTTC. Its protein product is CASRAEAMPYNEQFF.

The V gene is TRBV18, the J gene TRBJ2-7, with D tentatively TRBD1 (6 bases). Trimming left V 3 bases short and J 6 bases short, with 15 bases between. The germline V gene has CDR1 KGHSH and CDR2 LQKENI. The CDR3 consists of 14 residues. This CDR3 reads CASSPTPTGTEQYF. CDR3 in DNA: TGTGCCAGCTCACCCACCCCCACAGGGACCGAGCAGTACTTC.

V usage is TRBV10-2 and J usage is TRBJ1-1, with 7 bases fitting TRBD1. In germline, CDR1 is WSHSY, CDR2 SAAADI. The CDR3 runs 15 residues. Trimming removed 6 bases from V and 4 bases from J; junction bases left unmatched: 11. The CDR3 protein is CASRRDVQGVTEAFF. For the CDR3, the DNA is TGCGCCAGCAGGCGAGATGTTCAGGGGGTCACTGAAGCTTTCTTT.

This clone was observed a few times. The chain is built from TRBV12-5 and TRBJ2-4; no reliable D call. V was cut by 1 base and J by 0 bases, with 16 bases left in between. The CDR3 is made up of 18 amino acids. Germline CDR1 and CDR2: LGHNT and FRNRAP. CDR3 residues: CASGLARTDAVAKNIQYF. The CDR3, as DNA: TGTGCTAGTGGTTTGGCAAGAACGGATGCGGTAGCCAAAAACATTCAGTACTTC.

This clone was seen a few times. This sample includes further DNA sequences coding for the same CDR3. The chain is built from TRBV20-1 and TRBJ2-5; possibly TRBD1 for D (6 bases). There are 11 residues in the CDR3. V dropped 7 bases and J dropped 5 bases, with 11 bases sitting between them. Germline V gives CDR1 DFQATT, CDR2 SNEGSKA (reference sequence). The CDR3 loop reads CSVRTGETQYF. The CDR3 DNA reads TGCAGTGTTCGCACAGGGGAGACCCAGTACTTC.